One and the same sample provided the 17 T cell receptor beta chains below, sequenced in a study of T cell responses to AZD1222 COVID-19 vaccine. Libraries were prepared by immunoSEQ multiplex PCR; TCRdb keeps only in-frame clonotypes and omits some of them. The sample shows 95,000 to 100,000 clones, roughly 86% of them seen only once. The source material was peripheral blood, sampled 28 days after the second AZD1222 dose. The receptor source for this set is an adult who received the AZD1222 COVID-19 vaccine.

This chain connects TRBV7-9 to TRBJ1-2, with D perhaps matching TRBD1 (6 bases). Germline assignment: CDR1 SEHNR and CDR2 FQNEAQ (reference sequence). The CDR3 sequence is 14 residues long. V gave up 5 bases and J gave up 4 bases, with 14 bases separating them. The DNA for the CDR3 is TGTGCCAGCAGCCGACCCCTGGACAGCTATGGCTACACCTTC. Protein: CASSRPLDSYGYTF.

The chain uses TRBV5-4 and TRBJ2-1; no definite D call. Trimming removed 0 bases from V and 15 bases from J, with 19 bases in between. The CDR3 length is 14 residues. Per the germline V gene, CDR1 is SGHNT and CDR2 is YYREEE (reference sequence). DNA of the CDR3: TGTGCCAGCAGCTTGGTTGGAGTGACCTCAAATCGGTTCTTC. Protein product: CASSLVGVTSNRFF.

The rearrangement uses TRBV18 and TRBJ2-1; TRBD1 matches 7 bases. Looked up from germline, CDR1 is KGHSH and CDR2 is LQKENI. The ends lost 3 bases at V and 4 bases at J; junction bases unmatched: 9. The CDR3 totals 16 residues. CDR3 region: CASSPGRTGRYNEQFF. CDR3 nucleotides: TGTGCCAGCTCACCCGGTAGGACAGGAAGATACAATGAGCAGTTCTTC.

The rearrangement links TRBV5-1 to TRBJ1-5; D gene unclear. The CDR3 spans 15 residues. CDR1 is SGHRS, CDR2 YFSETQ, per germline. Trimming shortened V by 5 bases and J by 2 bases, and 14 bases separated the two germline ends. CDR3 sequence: CASREDFPGNQPQHF. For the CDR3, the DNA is TGCGCCAGCAGGGAGGATTTTCCGGGCAATCAGCCCCAGCATTTT.

CDR3 in amino acids: CASRGAYEQYF. In DNA, the CDR3 is TGTGCCAGCCGGGGGGCCTACGAGCAGTACTTC. The rearrangement uses TRBV19 and TRBJ2-7, with 7 bases aligning to TRBD2. There are 11 residues in the CDR3. The germline V gene encodes CDR1 LNHDA and CDR2 SQIVND (reference sequence). With 9 bases clipped from V and 2 bases from J, the junction kept 1 base outside the gene matches.

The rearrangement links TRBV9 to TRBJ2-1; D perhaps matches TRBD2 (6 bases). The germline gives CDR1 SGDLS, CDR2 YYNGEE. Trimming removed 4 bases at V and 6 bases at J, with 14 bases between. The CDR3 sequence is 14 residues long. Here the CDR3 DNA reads TGTGCCAGCAGCCCGGGACTTGCTCTCAATGAGCAGTTCTTC. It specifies CASSPGLALNEQFF. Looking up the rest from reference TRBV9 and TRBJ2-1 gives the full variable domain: DSGVTQTPKHLITATGQRVTLRCSPRSGDLSVYWYQQSLDQGLQFLIQYYNGEERAKGNILERFSAQQFPDLHSELNLSSLELGDSALYFCASSPGLALNEQFFGPGTRLTVL.

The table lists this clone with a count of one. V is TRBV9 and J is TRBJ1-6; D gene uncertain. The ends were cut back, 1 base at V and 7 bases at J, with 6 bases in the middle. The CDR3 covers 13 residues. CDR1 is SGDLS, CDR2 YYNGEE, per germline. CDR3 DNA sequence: TGTGCCAGCAGCGTAATGGGGAATTCACCCCTCCACTTT. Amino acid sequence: CASSVMGNSPLHF.

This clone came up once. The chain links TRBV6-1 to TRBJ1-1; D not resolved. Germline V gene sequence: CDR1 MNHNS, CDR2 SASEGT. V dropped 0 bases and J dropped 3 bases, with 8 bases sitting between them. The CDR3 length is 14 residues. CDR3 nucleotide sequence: TGTGCCAGCAGTGAAGCGGCTATACACACTGAAGCTTTCTTT. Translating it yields CASSEAAIHTEAFF.

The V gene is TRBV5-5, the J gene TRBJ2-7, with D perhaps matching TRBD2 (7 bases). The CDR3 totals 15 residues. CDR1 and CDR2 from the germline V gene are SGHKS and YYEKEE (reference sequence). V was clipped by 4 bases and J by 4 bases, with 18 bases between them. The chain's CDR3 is CASSTNGGGGYEQYF. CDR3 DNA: TGTGCCAGCAGCACTAATGGGGGAGGGGGATACGAGCAGTACTTC.

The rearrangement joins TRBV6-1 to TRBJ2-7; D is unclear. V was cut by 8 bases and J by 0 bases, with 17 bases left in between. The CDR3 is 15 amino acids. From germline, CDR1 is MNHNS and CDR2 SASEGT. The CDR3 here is CASSRGGVSSYEQYF. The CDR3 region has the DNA TGTGCCAGCTCCCGTGGCGGAGTAAGCTCCTACGAGCAGTACTTC.

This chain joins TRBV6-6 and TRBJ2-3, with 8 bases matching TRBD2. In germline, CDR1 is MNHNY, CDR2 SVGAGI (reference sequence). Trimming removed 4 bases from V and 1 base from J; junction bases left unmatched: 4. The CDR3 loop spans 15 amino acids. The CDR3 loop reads CASSSRRGGTDTQYF. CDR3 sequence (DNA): TGTGCCAGCAGTTCAAGGCGGGGGGGCACAGATACGCAGTATTTT.

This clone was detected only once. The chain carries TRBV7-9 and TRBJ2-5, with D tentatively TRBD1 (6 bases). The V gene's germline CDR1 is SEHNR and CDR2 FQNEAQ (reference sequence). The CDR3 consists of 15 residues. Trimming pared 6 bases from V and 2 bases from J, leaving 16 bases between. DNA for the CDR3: TGTGCCAGCAGGGACGACCGGGACATTCAAGAGACCCAGTACTTC. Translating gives CASRDDRDIQETQYF.

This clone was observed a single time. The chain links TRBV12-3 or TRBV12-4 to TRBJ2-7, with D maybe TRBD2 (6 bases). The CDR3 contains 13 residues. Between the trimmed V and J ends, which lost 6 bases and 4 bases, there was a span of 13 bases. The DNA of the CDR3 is TGTGCCAGCAGCCGTTCGGGAGTTTACGAGCAGTACTTC. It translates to CASSRSGVYEQYF.

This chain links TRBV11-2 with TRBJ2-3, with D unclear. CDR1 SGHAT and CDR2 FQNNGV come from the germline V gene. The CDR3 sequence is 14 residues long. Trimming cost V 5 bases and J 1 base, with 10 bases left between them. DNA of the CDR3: TGTGCCAGCAGCCCCCTGTACGGCACAGATACGCAGTATTTT. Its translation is CASSPLYGTDTQYF.

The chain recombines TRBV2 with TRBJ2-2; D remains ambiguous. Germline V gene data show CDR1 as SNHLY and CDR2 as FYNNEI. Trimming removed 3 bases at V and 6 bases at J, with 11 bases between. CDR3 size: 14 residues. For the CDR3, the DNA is TGTGCCAGCAGTGATGTTTCAGTCGCCGGGGAGCTGTTTTTT. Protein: CASSDVSVAGELFF.

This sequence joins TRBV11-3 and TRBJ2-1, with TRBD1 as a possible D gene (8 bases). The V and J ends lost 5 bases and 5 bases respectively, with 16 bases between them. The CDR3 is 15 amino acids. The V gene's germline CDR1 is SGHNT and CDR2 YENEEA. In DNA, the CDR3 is TGTGCCAGCAGCGGGGGGGGACAGGCCGACAATGAGCAGTTCTTC. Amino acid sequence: CASSGGGQADNEQFF.

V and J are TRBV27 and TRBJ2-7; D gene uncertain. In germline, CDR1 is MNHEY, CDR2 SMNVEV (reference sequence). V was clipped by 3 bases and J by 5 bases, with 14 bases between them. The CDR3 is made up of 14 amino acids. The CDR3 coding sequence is TGTGCCAGCAGTTTGGGCCCCCAGGAAAACGAGCAGTACTTC. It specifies CASSLGPQENEQYF.